This T cell receptor (beta chain) emerged from a study of regulatory T cells in long-lasting Graves disease. Relying on iRepertoire HTBI primers and Arm-PCR of CDR3 regions, the team built TCR beta libraries. MiXCR was run by TCRdb on the multiplex PCR reads, yielding one entry per CDR3 protein. This table holds about 470,000 distinct CDR3 sequences, about a fifth found once. Overall study findings and caveats: Whereas 900 to 1,000 public clonotypes were shared by new patients, persistent patients shared more, at a few thousand. Persistent Graves' patients showed less TCR diversity than newly diagnosed ones.

This clonotype was found many times. Its specificity is unknown. Time point noted: persistent/refractory GD, antithyroid drugs over 5 years with positive TRAb. Researchers made the TCR library from RNA that was extracted from PBMCs. Graves' disease diagnosis was established per American Thyroid Association guidelines. The receptor comes from a female donor with Graves disease. The source was peripheral blood mononuclear cells (PBMCs), collected when the disease was refractory, from a patient treated with antithyroid drugs.

The CDR3 DNA follows: TGCAGTGCTAGAGATACCAGCTCTGGGGCCAACGTCCTGACTTTC. Translation: CSARDTSSGANVLTF. The J gene is TRBJ2-6, the V gene TRBV20-1; D is uncertain. The V gene's germline CDR1 is DFQATT and CDR2 SNEGSKA (reference sequence). The CDR3 has 15 amino acids. The V end was cut by 0 bases, the J end by 0 bases, with 6 bases between.